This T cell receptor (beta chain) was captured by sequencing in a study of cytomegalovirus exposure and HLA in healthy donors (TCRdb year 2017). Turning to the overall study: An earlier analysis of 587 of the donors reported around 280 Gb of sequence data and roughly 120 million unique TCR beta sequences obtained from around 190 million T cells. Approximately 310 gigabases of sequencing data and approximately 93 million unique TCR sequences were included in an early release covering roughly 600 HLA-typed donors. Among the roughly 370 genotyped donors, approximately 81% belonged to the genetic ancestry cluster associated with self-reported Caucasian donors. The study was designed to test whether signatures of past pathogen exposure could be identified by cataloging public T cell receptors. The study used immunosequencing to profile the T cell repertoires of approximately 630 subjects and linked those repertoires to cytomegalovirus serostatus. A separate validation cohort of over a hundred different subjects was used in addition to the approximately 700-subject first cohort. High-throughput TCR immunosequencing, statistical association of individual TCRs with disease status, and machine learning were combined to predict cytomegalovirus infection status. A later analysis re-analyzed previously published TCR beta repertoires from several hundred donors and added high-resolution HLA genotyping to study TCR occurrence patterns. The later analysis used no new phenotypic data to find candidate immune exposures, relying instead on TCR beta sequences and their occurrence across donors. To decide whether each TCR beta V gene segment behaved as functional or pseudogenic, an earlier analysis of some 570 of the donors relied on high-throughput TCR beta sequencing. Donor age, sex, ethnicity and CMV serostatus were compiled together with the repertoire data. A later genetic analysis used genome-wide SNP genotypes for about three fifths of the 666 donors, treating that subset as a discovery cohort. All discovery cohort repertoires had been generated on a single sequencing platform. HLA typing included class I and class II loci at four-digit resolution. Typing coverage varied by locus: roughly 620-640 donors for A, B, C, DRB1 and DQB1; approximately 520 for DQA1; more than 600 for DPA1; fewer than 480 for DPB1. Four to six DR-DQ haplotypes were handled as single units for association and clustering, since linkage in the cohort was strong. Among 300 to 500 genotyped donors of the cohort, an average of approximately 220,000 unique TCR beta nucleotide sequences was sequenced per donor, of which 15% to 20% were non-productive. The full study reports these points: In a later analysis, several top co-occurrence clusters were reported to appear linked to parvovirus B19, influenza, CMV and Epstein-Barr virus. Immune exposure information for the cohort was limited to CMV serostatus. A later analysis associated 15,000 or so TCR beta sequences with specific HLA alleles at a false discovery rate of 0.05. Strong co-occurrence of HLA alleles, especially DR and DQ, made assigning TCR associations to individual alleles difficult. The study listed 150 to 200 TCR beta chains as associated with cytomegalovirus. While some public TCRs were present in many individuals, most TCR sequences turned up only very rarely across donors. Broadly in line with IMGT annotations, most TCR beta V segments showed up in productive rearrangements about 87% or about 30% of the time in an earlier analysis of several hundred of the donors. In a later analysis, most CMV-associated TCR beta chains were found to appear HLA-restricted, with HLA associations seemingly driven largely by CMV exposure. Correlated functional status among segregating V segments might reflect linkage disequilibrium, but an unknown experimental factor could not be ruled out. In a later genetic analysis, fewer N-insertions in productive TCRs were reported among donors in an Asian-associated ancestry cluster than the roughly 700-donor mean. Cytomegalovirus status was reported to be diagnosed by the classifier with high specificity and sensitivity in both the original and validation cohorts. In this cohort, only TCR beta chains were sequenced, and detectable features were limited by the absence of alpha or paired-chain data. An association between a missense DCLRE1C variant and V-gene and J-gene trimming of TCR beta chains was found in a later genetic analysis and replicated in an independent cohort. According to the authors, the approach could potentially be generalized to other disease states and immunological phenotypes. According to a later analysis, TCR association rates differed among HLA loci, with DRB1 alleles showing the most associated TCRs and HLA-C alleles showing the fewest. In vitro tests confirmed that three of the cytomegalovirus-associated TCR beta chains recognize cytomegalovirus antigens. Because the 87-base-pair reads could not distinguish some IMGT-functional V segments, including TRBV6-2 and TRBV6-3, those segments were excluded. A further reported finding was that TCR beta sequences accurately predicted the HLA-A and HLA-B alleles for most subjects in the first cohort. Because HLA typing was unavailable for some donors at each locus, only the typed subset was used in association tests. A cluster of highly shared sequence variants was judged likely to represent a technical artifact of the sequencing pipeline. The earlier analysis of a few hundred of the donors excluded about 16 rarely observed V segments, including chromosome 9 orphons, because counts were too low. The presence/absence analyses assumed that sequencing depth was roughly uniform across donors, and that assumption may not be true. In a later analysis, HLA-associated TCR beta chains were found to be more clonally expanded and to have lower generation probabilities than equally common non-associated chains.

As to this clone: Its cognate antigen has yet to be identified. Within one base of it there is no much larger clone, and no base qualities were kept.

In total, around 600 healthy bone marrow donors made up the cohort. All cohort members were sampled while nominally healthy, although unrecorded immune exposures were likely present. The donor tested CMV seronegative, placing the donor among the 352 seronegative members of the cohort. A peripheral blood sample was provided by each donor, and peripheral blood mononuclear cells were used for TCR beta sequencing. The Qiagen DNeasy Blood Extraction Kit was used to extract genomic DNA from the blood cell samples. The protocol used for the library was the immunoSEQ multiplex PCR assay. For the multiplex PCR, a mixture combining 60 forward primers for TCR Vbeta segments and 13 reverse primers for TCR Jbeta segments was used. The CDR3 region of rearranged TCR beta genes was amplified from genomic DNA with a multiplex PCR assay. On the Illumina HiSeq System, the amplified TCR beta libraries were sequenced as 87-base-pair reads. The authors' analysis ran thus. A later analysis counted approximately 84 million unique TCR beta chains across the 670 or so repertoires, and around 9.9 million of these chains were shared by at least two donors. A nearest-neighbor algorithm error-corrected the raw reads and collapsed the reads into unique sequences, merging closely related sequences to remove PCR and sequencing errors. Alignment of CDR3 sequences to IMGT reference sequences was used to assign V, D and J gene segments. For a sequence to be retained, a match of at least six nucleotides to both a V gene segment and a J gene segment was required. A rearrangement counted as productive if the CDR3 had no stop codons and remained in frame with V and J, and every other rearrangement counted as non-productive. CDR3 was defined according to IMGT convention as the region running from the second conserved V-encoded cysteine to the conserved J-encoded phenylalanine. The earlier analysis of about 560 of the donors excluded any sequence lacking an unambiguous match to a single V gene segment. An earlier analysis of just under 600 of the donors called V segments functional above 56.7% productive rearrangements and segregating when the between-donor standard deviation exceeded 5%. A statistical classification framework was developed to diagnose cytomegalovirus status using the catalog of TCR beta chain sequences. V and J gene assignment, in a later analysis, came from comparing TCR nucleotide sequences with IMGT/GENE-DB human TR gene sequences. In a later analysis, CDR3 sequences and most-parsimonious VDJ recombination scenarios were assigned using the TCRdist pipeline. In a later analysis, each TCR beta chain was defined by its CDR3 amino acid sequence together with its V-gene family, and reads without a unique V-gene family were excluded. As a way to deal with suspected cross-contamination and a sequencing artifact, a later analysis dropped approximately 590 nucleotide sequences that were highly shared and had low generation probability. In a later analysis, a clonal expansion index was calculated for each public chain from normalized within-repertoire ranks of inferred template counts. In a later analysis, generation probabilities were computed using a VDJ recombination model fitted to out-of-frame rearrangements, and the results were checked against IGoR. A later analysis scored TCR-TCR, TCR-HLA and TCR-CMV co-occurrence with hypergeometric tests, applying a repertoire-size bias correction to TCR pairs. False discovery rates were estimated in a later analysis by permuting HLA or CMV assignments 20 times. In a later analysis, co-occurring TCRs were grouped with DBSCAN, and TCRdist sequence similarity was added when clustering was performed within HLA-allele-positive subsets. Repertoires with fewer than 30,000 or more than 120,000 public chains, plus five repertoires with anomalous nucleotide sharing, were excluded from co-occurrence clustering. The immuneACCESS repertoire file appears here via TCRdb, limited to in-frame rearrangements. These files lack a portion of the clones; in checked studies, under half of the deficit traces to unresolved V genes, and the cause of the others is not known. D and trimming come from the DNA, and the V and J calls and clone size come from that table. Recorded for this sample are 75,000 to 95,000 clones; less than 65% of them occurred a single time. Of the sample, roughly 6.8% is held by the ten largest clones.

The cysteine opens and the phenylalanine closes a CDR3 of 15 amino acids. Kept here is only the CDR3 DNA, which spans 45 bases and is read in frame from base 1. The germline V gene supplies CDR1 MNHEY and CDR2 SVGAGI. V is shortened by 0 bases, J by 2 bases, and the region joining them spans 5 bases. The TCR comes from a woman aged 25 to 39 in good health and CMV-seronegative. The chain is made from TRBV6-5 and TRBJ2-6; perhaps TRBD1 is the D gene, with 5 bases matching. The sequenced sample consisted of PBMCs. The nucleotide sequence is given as TGTGCCAGCAGTTACTCAGGGGCTGGGGCCAACGTCCTGACTTTC. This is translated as CASSYSGAGANVLTF.